These T cell receptor beta chains were read from a single sample in a study of blood T cell repertoires in COVID-19. Method: immunoSEQ multiplex PCR; TCRdb's copy keeps in-frame clones and lacks some. Of some 220,000 clones listed, about 82% are singletons. Sequencing input: peripheral blood. Receptor source: a woman aged 60 to 75 with active or convalescent COVID-19. Each CDR3 is given with its conserved first and last residue. Each record gives: V gene, D gene, J gene, clone size, CDR3 DNA, CDR3 protein. D genes are given only for firm matches. The size field is filled for only some rows; it gives once, few, many or a size class.

TRBV11-2	NA	TRBJ2-7	once	TGTGCCAGCAGCTTAGATGTCAGGGGGGTCGAGCAGTACTTC	CASSLDVRGVEQYF
TRBV4-2	NA	TRBJ2-1	NA	TGTGCCAGCAGCCAAGATGTTAGCTCCCTTTACGGGAATGAGCAGTTCTTC	CASSQDVSSLYGNEQFF
TRBV30	TRBD1	TRBJ2-1	NA	TGTGCCTGGTCCCCGGGACAGGGGGACCACAATGAGCAGTTCTTC	CAWSPGQGDHNEQFF
TRBV18	TRBD2	TRBJ2-2	few	TGTGCCAGCTCAGCCAGTTCAGCGGGAACCGGGGAGCTGTTTTTT	CASSASSAGTGELFF
TRBV10-1	NA	TRBJ2-3	NA	TGCGCCAGCAGCCTTCTCAGGGGAAGCACAGATACGCAGTATTTT	CASSLLRGSTDTQYF
TRBV28	TRBD1	TRBJ1-5	once	TGTGCCAGCAGTTTATACCGGACAGGATCTGAACAGCCCCAGCATTTT	CASSLYRTGSEQPQHF
TRBV30	NA	TRBJ1-2	NA	TGTGCCTGGAGTGTATATGGCAGGGGTGGCTACACCTTC	CAWSVYGRGGYTF
TRBV11-3	TRBD2	TRBJ2-7	NA	TGTGCCAGCAGCTTAAAACTAGCGGGAGCCGAGCAGTACTTC	CASSLKLAGAEQYF
TRBV3-1/TRBV3-2	NA	TRBJ2-1	NA	TGTGCCAGCATCCTAGCCCTAAAGCGGGACAATGAGCAGTTCTTC	CASILALKRDNEQFF
TRBV10-3	NA	TRBJ1-2	few	TGTGCCATCAGTGACCCGGTGCGGCCTTACTATGGCTACACCTTC	CAISDPVRPYYGYTF
TRBV27	TRBD2	TRBJ2-1	NA	TGTGCCAGCAGTTTATCCGGACTAGCAAACAATGAGCAGTTCTTC	CASSLSGLANNEQFF
TRBV7-9	NA	TRBJ2-7	NA	TGTGCCAGCAGCCTCAGCTCCTACGAGCAGTACTTC	CASSLSSYEQYF
TRBV12-5	NA	TRBJ1-1	once	TGTGCTAGTGGCCCTGGACTGTACACTGAAGCTTTCTTT	CASGPGLYTEAFF
TRBV4-1	TRBD2	TRBJ2-1	NA	TGCGCCAGCAGCCCACGGACTAGCGGGGGACATTATGGGTTCTTC	CASSPRTSGGHYGFF
TRBV6-5	TRBD2	TRBJ2-7	NA	TGTGCCAGCAGTTCGCGGACTAGCGGGAGTTCCGAGCAGTACTTC	CASSSRTSGSSEQYF
TRBV3-1/TRBV3-2	NA	TRBJ2-1	NA	TGTGCCAGCAAGGGAGACAAGCGACGGCATGAGCAGTTCTTC	CASKGDKRRHEQFF
TRBV5-6	NA	TRBJ1-2	NA	TGTGCCAGCAGCTCGACCAGGGTAGGTGGCTACACCTTC	CASSSTRVGGYTF
TRBV3-1/TRBV3-2	NA	TRBJ1-1	NA	TGTGCCAGCAGCCAAGATTGGCGAAAGGCAGGGGCGAACACTGAAGCTTTCTTT	CASSQDWRKAGANTEAFF
TRBV3-1/TRBV3-2	NA	TRBJ2-2	NA	TGTGCCAGCAGCCAAGAATGGGGTCCAGGGGCACACGGGGAGCTGTTTTTT	CASSQEWGPGAHGELFF
TRBV27	NA	TRBJ1-2	NA	TGTGCCAGCAGTTTATCCGCCAGACGCGGGGGGGGCTACACCTTC	CASSLSARRGGGYTF
TRBV28	TRBD2	TRBJ2-3	few	TGTGCCAGCAGTTCCATACTAGCGGGAGATAGTTGGTTGGCAGATACGCAGTATTTT	CASSSILAGDSWLADTQYF
TRBV2	TRBD2	TRBJ2-5	NA	TGTGCCAGCAGCCTCCAATGGACTAGCGGAGGGGGGGAGACCCAGTACTTC	CASSLQWTSGGGETQYF
TRBV9	TRBD2	TRBJ2-3	once	TGTGCCAGCCGCCAATCTAGCGGGGGGTCCGCAGATACGCAGTATTTT	CASRQSSGGSADTQYF
TRBV9	NA	TRBJ1-3	few	TGTGCCAGCAGCGTATTGGGGCTAGACACCATATATTTT	CASSVLGLDTIYF
TRBV30	NA	TRBJ1-1	NA	TGTGCCTGGAGTGTAGCCGGGAACACTGAAGCTTTCTTT	CAWSVAGNTEAFF
TRBV18	NA	TRBJ1-1	NA	TGTGCCAGCTCACCGGGACAAGAAGCTTTCTTT	CASSPGQEAFF
TRBV10-3	TRBD2	TRBJ2-1	NA	TGTGCCATCAGTCTAGCGGGGACTAACTACAATGAGCAGTTCTTC	CAISLAGTNYNEQFF
TRBV9	TRBD1	TRBJ1-4	NA	TGTGCCAGCAGCCCATCGGACAGGGGGCATGAAAAACTGTTTTTT	CASSPSDRGHEKLFF
TRBV6-5	NA	TRBJ1-2	once	TGTGCCAGCACCCCCTGGGCGACCGAGAACTATGGCTACACCTTC	CASTPWATENYGYTF
TRBV27	NA	TRBJ2-5	NA	TGTGCCAGCAGTTCTGGGGGCGGGACCCAGTACTTC	CASSSGGGTQYF
TRBV4-1	TRBD2	TRBJ2-1	NA	TGCGCCAGCAGCCAAGGGAGGCTAGCGGGAGTGGATGAGCAGTTCTTC	CASSQGRLAGVDEQFF
TRBV11-2	NA	TRBJ2-2	NA	TGTGCCAGCAGCTTAGTTGGCAGGAGGGTTGGGGAGCTGTTTTTT	CASSLVGRRVGELFF
TRBV30	TRBD2	TRBJ2-3	NA	TGTGCCTGGAGAATGGCGGGAGGACGGACAGATACGCAGTATTTT	CAWRMAGGRTDTQYF
TRBV11-3	TRBD2	TRBJ2-1	NA	TGTGCCAGCAGCTTACCCATAGCGGGAGCTTGGAATGAGCAGTTCTTC	CASSLPIAGAWNEQFF
TRBV7-9	TRBD1	TRBJ1-1	NA	TGTGCCAGCAGCAACGGGGGGCAGGGGGCCACTGAAGCTTTCTTT	CASSNGGQGATEAFF
TRBV18	TRBD1	TRBJ2-7	NA	TGTGCCAGCTCATTCGGACAGGCCAACTACGAGCAGTACTTC	CASSFGQANYEQYF
TRBV14	TRBD1	TRBJ1-2	NA	TGTGCCAGCAGCCCCCCGGGGTGGGACAGGGCTAACGGCTACACCTTC	CASSPPGWDRANGYTF
TRBV18	TRBD2	TRBJ2-5	NA	TGTGCCAGCTCACCGGATGCCGGGACTAGCGGGACCTGGGGAGAGACCCAGTACTTC	CASSPDAGTSGTWGETQYF
TRBV24-1	NA	TRBJ2-3	once	TGTGCCACCAGTCGTTACTCCGGGAGTGGAGATACGCAGTATTTT	CATSRYSGSGDTQYF
TRBV4-1	TRBD2	TRBJ2-1	once	TGCGCCAGCAGCCAACCGGGGACTAGGAATGAGCAGTTCTTC	CASSQPGTRNEQFF
TRBV18	NA	TRBJ1-2	NA	TGTGCCAGCTCACCGCTTGTGGGGGGTAACTATGGCTACACCTTC	CASSPLVGGNYGYTF
TRBV27	NA	TRBJ1-2	NA	TGTGCCAGCAGTTTAGACAGTAACTATGGCTACACCTTC	CASSLDSNYGYTF
TRBV28	TRBD1	TRBJ1-6	NA	TGTGCCAGTACTAATCCCCAGGGGGCCAATTCACCCCTCCACTTT	CASTNPQGANSPLHF
TRBV5-6	NA	TRBJ2-3	NA	TGTGCCAGCAGCCGGAGAGGGAGAAGCACAGATACGCAGTATTTT	CASSRRGRSTDTQYF
TRBV6-1	TRBD2	TRBJ2-1	NA	TGTGCCAGCAGTGAACGCGGGAGGGATCACAATGAGCAGTTCTTC	CASSERGRDHNEQFF
TRBV19	TRBD1	TRBJ2-1	NA	TGTGCCAGTAGTACGCAGGGGACAGGGGCTGGCGGCTATGAGCAGTTCTTC	CASSTQGTGAGGYEQFF
TRBV5-1	NA	TRBJ1-6	NA	TGCGCCAGCAGAGAGAGGCAGAATTATAATTCACCCCTCCACTTT	CASRERQNYNSPLHF
TRBV5-1	TRBD2	TRBJ2-3	NA	TGCGCCAGCAGCTTGACTAGCGGCACAGATACGCAGTATTTT	CASSLTSGTDTQYF
TRBV18	NA	TRBJ2-7	NA	TGTGCCAGCTCACCAACGGCTACAGCCAACGAGCAGTACTTC	CASSPTATANEQYF
TRBV7-2	TRBD1	TRBJ2-7	NA	TGTGCCAGCAGCTCGACCGGGACAGGGGGCTACGAGCAGTACTTC	CASSSTGTGGYEQYF